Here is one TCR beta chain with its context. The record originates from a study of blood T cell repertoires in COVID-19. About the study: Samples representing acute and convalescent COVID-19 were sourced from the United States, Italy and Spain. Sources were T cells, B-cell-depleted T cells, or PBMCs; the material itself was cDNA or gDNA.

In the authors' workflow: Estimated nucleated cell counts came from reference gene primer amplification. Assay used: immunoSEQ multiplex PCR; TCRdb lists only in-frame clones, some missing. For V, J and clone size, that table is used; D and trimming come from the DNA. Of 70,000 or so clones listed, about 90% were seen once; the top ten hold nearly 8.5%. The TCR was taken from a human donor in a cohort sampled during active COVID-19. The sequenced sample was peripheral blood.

CDR3 region: CASSVNEGNTGELFF. The CDR3 coding sequence is TGTGCCAGCAGCGTCAATGAGGGGAACACCGGGGAGCTGTTTTTT. J is TRBJ2-2 and V is TRBV9; D is perhaps TRBD2 (5 bases). This CDR3 contains 15 residues. CDR1 is SGDLS and CDR2 is YYNGEE in the germline V gene. V gave up 2 bases and J gave up 1 base, with 9 bases separating them.